Each of the 29 T cell receptor beta chains below was sequenced from the same sample in a study of response to subunit inactivated influenza vaccine (dated by TCRdb to the late 2010s). Receptors were amplified or captured by RT-PCR. This sample was sequenced with an Illumina HiSeq 2500. Starting from the raw public reads, TCRdb applied fastp trimming at Q25, assembled clones with MiXCR and retained in-frame beta chains. Merged by CDR3 protein, the rows form single entries marked with the most common genes and DNA. The sample has roughly 760,000 distinct CDR3 sequences on record, 21% of them singletons. About a tenth of the sample rests with the top ten. The specimen was PBMCs from blood, collected about 5 days after vaccination. The receptors derive from a man between 45 and 60 years old who received an inactivated influenza vaccine. Donor details come from another sample of the same person, matched by shared clones.

V gene TRBV7-2 combines with J gene TRBJ2-1; 12 bases are a match to TRBD2. This CDR3 has 17 amino acids. Germline CDR1 SGHTA, CDR2 FQGNSA. With V trimmed by 0 bases and J by 7 bases, 7 bases remained unmatched. The CDR3 DNA follows: TGTGCCAGCAGCTTAGCTCCTAGCGGGAGGGCCAAAAATGAGCAGTTCTTC. It yields the protein CASSLAPSGRAKNEQFF.

The chain joins TRBV5-5 to TRBJ2-7; 7 bases are a match to TRBD1. The germline V gene encodes CDR1 SGHKS and CDR2 YYEKEE (reference sequence). The CDR3 spans 17 residues. V lost 0 bases to trimming and J lost 0 bases; unmatched junction nucleotides: 9. The CDR3 protein is CASSLAPPGQSSYEQYF. The CDR3, as DNA: TGTGCCAGCAGCTTGGCTCCTCCGGGACAGAGCTCCTACGAGCAGTACTTC. The full variable domain, its missing parts supplied by reference TRBV5-5 and TRBJ2-7, is DAGVTQSPTHLIKTRGQQVTLRCSPISGHKSVSWYQQVLGQGPQFIFQYYEKEERGRGNFPDRFSARQFPNYSSELNVNALLLGDSALYLCASSLAPPGQSSYEQYFGPGTRLTVT.

Ten or more counts support this clonotype. This chain joins TRBV29-1 and TRBJ1-5; weak D call: TRBD1 (5 bases). Germline V gene lookup returns CDR1 SQVTM and CDR2 ANQGSEA. The V gene lost 7 bases and the J gene lost 1 base, with 14 bases spanning the gap. The CDR3 extends over 14 amino acids. The chain's CDR3 is CSEQGLRSNQPQHF. The CDR3 DNA sequence: TGCAGCGAGCAGGGTTTGAGGAGCAATCAGCCCCAGCATTTT. Full variable domain (missing parts from reference TRBV29-1 and TRBJ1-5): SAVISQKPSRDICQRGTSLTIQCQVDSQVTMMFWYRQQPGQSLTLIATANQGSEATYESGFVIDKFPISRPNLTFSTLTVSNMSPEDSSIYLCSEQGLRSNQPQHFGDGTRLSIL.

V gene TRBV3-1 combines with J gene TRBJ2-1, with D possibly matching TRBD2 (6 bases). This CDR3 comprises 15 residues. Germline CDR1 is LGHDT and CDR2 is YNNKEL (reference sequence). The V end lost 0 bases, the J end lost 5 bases, and 11 bases lay between the germline ends. The CDR3 DNA reads TGTGCCAGCAGCCAAGACTTGCTAGCGAACAATGAGCAGTTCTTC. It specifies CASSQDLLANNEQFF.

This clonotype has only a few counts. The chain links TRBV20-1 to TRBJ2-7, with TRBD1 identical over 9 bases. Unmatched junction bases numbered 2, after V lost 5 bases and J lost 3 bases. This CDR3 has 12 amino acids. Germline V gives CDR1 DFQATT, CDR2 SNEGSKA (reference sequence). The CDR3 DNA follows: TGCAGTGCTGGGGACAGGGACTACGAGCAGTACTTC. This gives the protein CSAGDRDYEQYF.

This clonotype was recorded a few times. The rearrangement links TRBV11-1 to TRBJ2-2; TRBD1 agrees at 11 bases. Germline V gene sequence: CDR1 SGHAT, CDR2 FQDESV (reference sequence). V lost 6 bases and J lost 4; bases outside the gene matches: 13. This CDR3 has 18 residues. The CDR3 sequence is CASSSRTGGRGRTGELFF. CDR3 coding DNA: TGTGCCAGCAGTTCTCGGACAGGGGGCCGGGGCCGCACCGGGGAGCTGTTTTTT.

The chain employs TRBV29-1 and TRBJ2-7; D is uncertain. V was trimmed by 4 bases and J by 6 bases, leaving 19 bases between them. The CDR3 consists of 14 residues. Germline values: CDR1 SQVTM, CDR2 ANQGSEA. CDR3 sequence (DNA): TGCAGCGTTGTGTACAGACACCCTACGTCCGAGCAGTACTTC. Its protein product is CSVVYRHPTSEQYF.

The table lists this clonotype with a few counts. The chain joins TRBV15 to TRBJ2-1; D might be TRBD1 (6 bases). Trimming cost V 1 base and J 5 bases, with 12 bases left between them. Germline values: CDR1 LNHNV, CDR2 YYDKDF (reference sequence). CDR3 length equals 15 residues. CDR3 DNA: TGTGCCACCAGCAGAGCCAGGGGAATCAACAATGAGCAGTTCTTC. Translation: CATSRARGINNEQFF.

Many counts were recorded for this clonotype. CDR3 in DNA: TGTGCCAGCAGTGCGACCTCACTCTATGGCTACACCTTC. Translation gives CASSATSLYGYTF. The genes are TRBV12-3 or TRBV12-4 and TRBJ1-2; unclear D gene. The length of the CDR3 is 13 residues. V was trimmed by 5 bases and J by 4 bases, leaving 11 bases between them.

Note on this clonotype: An end of the junction differs from the germline gene, which may be a read error. This chain links TRBV19 with TRBJ2-7; tentatively, D is TRBD1 or TRBD2 (5 bases each). CDR1 and CDR2 (germline): LNHDA, SQIVND (reference sequence). This CDR3 is built from 14 residues. Here the CDR3 DNA reads TGTGCCAGTAGTACACTGGGCTCCTGGGACGAGGAGTACTTC. Translating gives CASSTLGSWDEEYF.

This chain uses TRBV7-9 with TRBJ2-3; D is ambiguous. CDR3 size: 12 residues. CDR1 SEHNR and CDR2 FQNEAQ come from the germline V gene (reference sequence). Trimming took off 5 bases at V and 5 bases at J, with 8 bases between the two ends. CDR3: CASSPARDTQYF. CDR3 DNA sequence: TGTGCCAGCAGCCCAGCCAGAGATACGCAGTATTTT.

CDR3 loop: CASSPGQGANTIYF. The CDR3 nucleotides are TGCGCCAGCAGCCCAGGACAGGGGGCGAACACCATATATTTT. The gene calls are TRBV5-1 and TRBJ1-3; 11 nucleotides align to TRBD1. The CDR3 is 14 amino acids. V lost 4 bases and J lost 7; bases outside the gene matches: 4. Per germline, CDR1 SGHRS and CDR2 YFSETQ. Using reference TRBV5-1 and TRBJ1-3 for the parts outside the CDR3, the full variable domain is KAGVTQTPRYLIKTRGQQVTLSCSPISGHRSVSWYQQTPGQGLQFLFEYFSETQRNKGNFPGRFSGRQFSNSRSEMNVSTLELGDSALYLCASSPGQGANTIYFGEGSWLTVV.

The chain combines TRBV5-1 with TRBJ1-2; D is possibly TRBD1 (6 bases). Per the germline V gene, CDR1 is SGHRS and CDR2 is YFSETQ. The CDR3 consists of 15 residues. The V end was cut by 0 bases, the J end by 4 bases, with 13 bases between. Here the CDR3 DNA reads TGCGCCAGCAGCTTGGGCGACAGGACGGTCTATGGCTACACCTTC. Translated, it gives CASSLGDRTVYGYTF. The full variable domain, in which reference TRBV5-1 and TRBJ1-2 provide the parts outside the CDR3, is KAGVTQTPRYLIKTRGQQVTLSCSPISGHRSVSWYQQTPGQGLQFLFEYFSETQRNKGNFPGRFSGRQFSNSRSEMNVSTLELGDSALYLCASSLGDRTVYGYTFGSGTRLTVV.

This chain joins TRBV20-1 and TRBJ1-1, with TRBD1 as a possible D gene (5 bases). With 2 bases removed from V and 6 bases from J, the gap between germline ends came to 13 bases. CDR3 length equals 13 residues. CDR1 and CDR2 from the germline V gene are DFQATT and SNEGSKA (reference sequence). The CDR3 coding sequence is TGCAGTGCTAGATGGGGCGGGGAACCTGAAGCTTTCTTT. This sequence encodes CSARWGGEPEAFF.

This clonotype was counted a few times. The rearrangement uses TRBV12-3 or TRBV12-4 and TRBJ2-4, with D possibly TRBD1 on 6 matching bases. Trimming removed 8 bases at V and 6 bases at J, with 17 bases between. This CDR3 is 14 amino acids long. DNA for the CDR3: TGTGCCAGCGGAAGCCTGGGACACCTAAACATTCAGTACTTC. It yields the protein CASGSLGHLNIQYF.

This rearrangement joins TRBV12-3 or TRBV12-4 to TRBJ2-2; TRBD1 matches 9 bases. The junction had 8 bases not matched to a gene; V was cut back by 8 bases and J by 7 bases. The CDR3 is 14 amino acids. The CDR3 sequence: CASSNRGLGGELFF. CDR3 bases: TGTGCCAGCTCCAACAGGGGGCTTGGCGGGGAGCTGTTTTTT.

This chain links TRBV20-1 with TRBJ2-7; 9 nucleotides match TRBD1. Germline assignment: CDR1 DFQATT and CDR2 SNEGSKA (reference sequence). This CDR3 comprises 15 residues. J lost 2 bases, V lost 0 bases, and 5 bases had no gene match. The CDR3 here is CSARDATGGTYEQYF. The DNA for the CDR3 is TGCAGTGCTAGAGATGCGACAGGGGGGACCTACGAGCAGTACTTC.

This clonotype was detected a few times. J is TRBJ2-3 and V is TRBV5-1; D is ambiguous. V was cut by 3 bases and J by 0 bases, with 14 bases left in between. Germline V gene lookup returns CDR1 SGHRS and CDR2 YFSETQ. The length of the CDR3 is 16 residues. The CDR3 sequence: CASSSGGRISTDTQYF. As DNA, the CDR3 is TGCGCCAGCAGCTCTGGTGGTAGAATCAGCACAGATACGCAGTATTTT.

This clonotype was seen more than once but under ten times. The chain joins TRBV5-6 to TRBJ2-7; no firm D call. The ends were cut back, 3 bases at V and 7 bases at J, with 14 bases in the middle. Per germline, CDR1 SGHDT and CDR2 YYEEEE. This CDR3 spans 13 amino acids. The CDR3 nucleotides read TGTGCCAGCAGCTCGAGTCTTGGGCAGGAGCAGTACTTC. This gives the protein CASSSSLGQEQYF.

The chain couples TRBV12-3 or TRBV12-4 to TRBJ2-3; 7 bases map to TRBD1. V gave up 6 bases and J gave up 1 base; unmatched junction bases: 4. The CDR3 is 14 residues long. CDR3 region: CASRNDRGTDTQYF. The CDR3 DNA reads TGTGCCAGCAGGAATGACAGGGGCACAGATACGCAGTATTTT.

V and J are TRBV25-1 and TRBJ2-5, with 8 bases matching TRBD2. V lost 5 bases, J lost 4 bases, and 21 bases stayed unmatched. The CDR3 is 19 amino acids. CDR1 and CDR2 (germline): MGHDK, SYGVNS. CDR3: CASSKGGTGTSPVGETQYF. The CDR3 DNA reads as TGTGCCAGCAGTAAGGGGGGAACTGGGACTAGTCCTGTTGGAGAGACCCAGTACTTC.

This clonotype was picked up many times. Compared with germline, one end of the junction differs, possibly owing to a read error. V is TRBV5-5 and J is TRBJ1-6; maybe TRBD1 (5 bases). Germline CDR1 is SGHKS and CDR2 is YYEKEE (reference sequence). This CDR3 contains 16 residues. As DNA, the CDR3 is TGTGCCAGCAGCCCGGTGTGGGACGGTAGTATTTCATCCCTCCACTTT. Its protein is CASSPVWDGSISSLHF.

This clonotype was detected only a few times. The CDR3 DNA reads as TGTGCCAGCAGTTCGGGAGTTTCCCCGTCCTACGAGCAGTACTTC. Encoded protein: CASSSGVSPSYEQYF. The chain has TRBV12-3 or TRBV12-4 and TRBJ2-7, with TRBD2 as a possible D gene (6 bases). The CDR3 is 15 amino acids. V was pared by 4 bases and J by 1 base, with 14 bases between.

This chain connects TRBV4-1 to TRBJ1-1, with D possibly matching TRBD1 (5 bases). Trimming took 1 base from V and 6 from J, leaving 15 bases between them. This CDR3 comprises 15 residues. From germline, CDR1 is MGHRA and CDR2 YSYEKL. CDR3 coding DNA: TGCGCCAGCAGCCAAGGCCGTCCAGGGTTGGCTGAAGCTTTCTTT. Amino acids: CASSQGRPGLAEAFF.

This clonotype was picked up a small number of times. The chain uses TRBV5-1 and TRBJ2-1; 9 nucleotides agree with TRBD2. The V gene end was trimmed by 1 base and the J gene end by 8 bases; junction bases not matched to a gene: 13. The CDR3 spans 17 residues. Looked up from germline, CDR1 is SGHRS and CDR2 is YFSETQ. The CDR3 sequence: CASSLSSGGFGDYEQFF. The CDR3 region has the DNA TGCGCCAGCAGCTTGTCCAGCGGGGGGTTTGGGGATTATGAGCAGTTCTTC.

This clonotype came up a few times. The rearrangement joins TRBV10-3 to TRBJ2-7; 9 nucleotides agree with TRBD2. The CDR3 runs 16 residues. Per the germline V gene, CDR1 is ENHRY and CDR2 is SYGVKD. J was trimmed by 4 bases and V by 6 bases; bases with no gene match: 13. The CDR3 loop reads CAIRPTTVAGVYEQYF. The DNA for the CDR3 is TGTGCCATCAGGCCAACTACGGTAGCGGGAGTTTACGAGCAGTACTTC.

The CDR3 nucleotides are TGCGCCAGCAGCCAAGAGGCCGGGCGCTATGGGGCCAACGTCCTGACTTTC. It encodes CASSQEAGRYGANVLTF. The chain is built from TRBV4-3 and TRBJ2-6; D call uncertain. The germline V gene encodes CDR1 LGHNA and CDR2 YSLEER. V lost 0 bases and J lost 3, with 12 bases in between. The CDR3 covers 17 residues.

The table lists this clonotype with a few counts. This rearrangement joins TRBV7-9 to TRBJ2-2; no firm D call. CDR3 length: 12 residues. Germline V gene sequence: CDR1 SEHNR, CDR2 FQNEAQ (reference sequence). The V end was cut by 5 bases, the J end by 6 bases, with 7 bases between. CDR3: CASSPPSGELFF. CDR3 DNA sequence: TGTGCCAGCAGCCCGCCGTCCGGGGAGCTGTTTTTT.

For this clonotype: The junction and the germline gene differ at one end; a read error may be behind it. This chain connects TRBV6-2 or TRBV6-3 to TRBJ2-6; 8 nucleotides align to TRBD1. CDR1 is MNHEY, CDR2 SVGEGT, per germline. The CDR3 runs 13 residues. CDR3 sequence (DNA): TGTGCCAGCAGTACGACAGGGGCCAATGTCCTGACTTTC. This codes for CASSTTGANVLTF.